This TCR beta chain was sequenced in a study of cytomegalovirus exposure and HLA in healthy donors. Study outcomes and limitations: Highly shared sequence variants in one cluster were likely a sequencing artifact. TCR beta sequences reportedly predicted the HLA-A and HLA-B alleles of most subjects accurately.

Amplification used 60 Vbeta primers and 13 Jbeta primers. Data came from immunoSEQ multiplex PCR; TCRdb stores just in-frame clones and leaves some out. In the table there are about 130,000 clones, around four fifths of which are singletons. The germline V and J ends were trimmed by 3 bases and 0 bases, with 8 bases remaining between them. The V gene's germline CDR1 is LNHNV and CDR2 YYDKDF (reference sequence). This CDR3 has 14 residues. This clone was recorded a few times. Its antigen is unidentified. This TCR derives from a female donor in good health and CMV-seronegative. The sequenced sample consisted of PBMCs. The chain uses TRBV15 and TRBJ1-2, with D hard to call. CDR3 sequence: CATSRGSTNYGYTF. CDR3 nucleotides: TGTGCCACCAGCAGGGGCAGCACTAACTATGGCTACACCTTC. The full variable domain, rest sourced from reference TRBV15 and TRBJ1-2, is DAMVIQNPRYQVTQFGKPVTLSCSQTLNHNVMYWYQQKSSQAPKLLFHYYDKDFNNEADTPDNFQSRRPNTSFCFLDIRSPGLGDTAMYLCATSRGSTNYGYTFGSGTRLTVV.